The TCR beta chain under discussion was sequenced for a study of blood T cell repertoires in COVID-19. Study in general: The study drew acute and convalescent COVID-19 samples from the United States, Italy and Spain. Sample material is recorded as cDNA or gDNA derived from T cells, B-cell-depleted T cells, or PBMCs.

Seattle cases were enrolled at active infection and followed longitudinally. The V end was cut by 1 base, the J end by 2 bases, with 10 bases between. CDR1 is SGHTA, CDR2 FQGNSA, per germline. The CDR3 has 15 amino acids. A word on this clone: Distinct nucleotide sequences in the sample also encode this CDR3.

In the original analysis: Nucleated cell counts were estimated from reference gene primer amplification. Profiling relied on immunoSEQ multiplex PCR, and the TCRdb table lists in-frame clones only, not all of them. V and J calls and clone size are as listed in that table; D and trimming were resolved from the DNA. This sample has some 70,000 clones, with roughly four fifths found just once. The sample taken for sequencing was peripheral blood. The rearrangement uses TRBV7-2 and TRBJ2-3; a possible D gene is TRBD2 (5 bases). This receptor was taken from a man between 60 and 75 years old with COVID-19, enrolled during active disease. This CDR3 is CASSLGLAYTDTQYF. The CDR3 region has the DNA TGTGCCAGCAGCTTAGGGCTAGCCTACACAGATACGCAGTATTTT.